This is a list of T cell receptor beta chains from one sample in a study of cytomegalovirus exposure and HLA in healthy donors. TCRdb's table, derived via immunoSEQ multiplex PCR, lists solely in-frame clones and lacks some. The data show about 140,000 clones, with 75% to 90% seen just once and about 1.3% held by the top ten. The specimen sequenced was PBMCs. Every receptor here comes from a female donor in good health and CMV-seronegative. Both conserved end residues are part of each CDR3. The D gene is left open where the match is weak. A row's size may be missing; if present it is once, few, many or a size class.

j_call | d_call | v_call | clone_size | cdr3_nt | cdr3_aa
TRBJ2-5 | TRBD2 | TRBV5-6 | NA | TGTGCCAGCAGCTTATGGGGAGCGGGACTCTCAAGGGAGACCCAGTACTTC | CASSLWGAGLSRETQYF
TRBJ1-1 | NA | TRBV27 | NA | TGTGCCAGCAGGATATGGAGCGACACTGAAGCTTTCTTT | CASRIWSDTEAFF
TRBJ2-7 | NA | TRBV12-1 | NA | TGTGCCAGCAGCTCGGGACACCACTACGAGCAGTACTTC | CASSSGHHYEQYF
TRBJ1-1 | NA | TRBV4-2 | once | TGTGCCAGCAGCCAAGATCTACGGGACACTGAAGCTTTCTTT | CASSQDLRDTEAFF
TRBJ2-7 | TRBD1 | TRBV7-9 | few | TGTGCCAGCAGGGTGACAGGGGACTTCGGCGAGCAGTACTTC | CASRVTGDFGEQYF
TRBJ2-1 | TRBD2 | TRBV29-1 | NA | TGCAGCGTTGAAGCCCCGCGGACTAGCGGGATGGCTGAGCAGTTCTTC | CSVEAPRTSGMAEQFF
TRBJ2-4 | NA | TRBV7-6 | NA | TGTGCCAGCAGCTTAGCGGCCCAGGGGTCCGGCATTCAGTACTTC | CASSLAAQGSGIQYF
TRBJ2-5 | NA | TRBV5-1 | NA | TGCGCCAGCAGCTGGGAGAGAGAGACCCAGTACTTC | CASSWERETQYF
TRBJ1-1 | TRBD1 | TRBV19 | NA | TGTGCCAGTAGTTTCTTGTTAAAAGGGGGCCGGCCTGAAGCTTTCTTT | CASSFLLKGGRPEAFF
TRBJ2-5 | TRBD1 | TRBV7-9 | few | TGTGCCAGCAGCACTAGACAGGGTCTAACCCAAGAGACCCAGTACTTC | CASSTRQGLTQETQYF
TRBJ2-3 | NA | TRBV7-9 | few | TGTGCCAGCAGATCCTCAGCAGGGGCTCCCGATACGCAGTATTTT | CASRSSAGAPDTQYF
TRBJ1-5 | NA | TRBV28 | NA | TGTGCCAGCAGTCCTTATGGGACATCAGTGTATAGCAATCAGCCCCAGCATTTT | CASSPYGTSVYSNQPQHF
TRBJ1-5 | NA | TRBV19 | NA | TGTGCCAGTTCGACAATGGACAGCAGTTGGCAGCCCCAGCATTTT | CASSTMDSSWQPQHF
TRBJ1-1 | NA | TRBV6-5 | NA | TGTGCCAGCAGTTACTCGATAGGGTGGGGGGGATCTGAAGCTTTCTTT | CASSYSIGWGGSEAFF
TRBJ2-3 | TRBD1 | TRBV4-2 | NA | TGTGCCAGCAGCCAAGATTTCCCCGCCGGGACAGGGATCACAGATACGCAGTATTTT | CASSQDFPAGTGITDTQYF
TRBJ1-3 | NA | TRBV6-5 | NA | TGTGCCAGCGGTACTTCTTCGGGAAACACCATATATTTT | CASGTSSGNTIYF
TRBJ2-1 | NA | TRBV7-7 | NA | TGTGCCAGCAGCTTAGGTGCTAGCCCCTACAATGAGCAGTTCTTC | CASSLGASPYNEQFF
TRBJ1-1 | NA | TRBV27 | NA | TGTGCCAGCAGAACTGCAGGGGTCTTGAACACTGAAGCTTTCTTT | CASRTAGVLNTEAFF
TRBJ2-1 | TRBD2 | TRBV25-1 | NA | TGTGCCAGCAGTGGAGGACTAGCGGGAGTAGGTGAGCAGTTCTTC | CASSGGLAGVGEQFF
TRBJ2-7 | TRBD1 | TRBV5-6 | NA | TGTGCCAGCAGCTGGGGGGACAGGACCTTCCACGAGCAGTACTTC | CASSWGDRTFHEQYF
TRBJ2-3 | TRBD2 | TRBV30 | NA | TGTGCCTGGAGTGTAGGCGGGAGTGGAGATACGCAGTATTTT | CAWSVGGSGDTQYF
TRBJ2-7 | NA | TRBV7-9 | few | TGTGCCAGCACCCTCGCCCTGCGGTCCTACGAGCAGTACTTC | CASTLALRSYEQYF